This paragraph reports one TCR beta chain. The antigen is not known. The sample is drawn from a study of CD8+ T cells in alopecia areata. The sequencing template was cDNA reverse transcribed from extracted RNA. TCRdb's table, derived via immunoSEQ multiplex PCR, lists solely in-frame clones and lacks some. The sample contains about 200,000 clones, roughly three fifths of which appear only once. Using a FACSAria, the CD4+ and CD8+ T cells were sorted from the PBMCs. The length of the CDR3 is 15 residues. Germline assignment: CDR1 SGHRS and CDR2 YFSETQ. Between the trimmed V and J ends, which lost 4 bases and 5 bases, there was a span of 19 bases. Study-wide points: Clonality in lesional scalp, especially alopecia totalis/universalis, exceeded that of normal scalp. Scalp sample data also include resident alphabeta T cells from normal skin. Patients displayed less clarity in TCR sharing than mice, a finding possibly related to HLA.

The material sequenced was CD8+ T cells sorted from blood. This TCR derives from a human donor in good health. The chain uses TRBV5-1 and TRBJ2-7; D is possibly TRBD2 (6 bases). For the CDR3, the DNA is TGCGCCAGCAGCCTACGACCCGGGAGAGAGGACGAGCAGTACTTC. This translates into CASSLRPGREDEQYF.